These 14 T cell receptor beta chains were all obtained from the same sample, sequenced in a study of cytomegalovirus exposure and HLA in healthy donors. The PCR had 60 Vbeta and 13 Jbeta primers. The protocol was immunoSEQ multiplex PCR, while the TCRdb copy is restricted to in-frame clones and leaves out a portion. The sample table includes roughly 80,000 clones. The specimen was PBMCs. The receptors here all came from a man aged 50 to 59 in good health and CMV-seronegative.

This sequence joins TRBV7-8 and TRBJ2-7; 7 bases are shared with TRBD1. V lost 0 bases to trimming and J lost 3 bases; unmatched junction nucleotides: 8. CDR1 and CDR2 from the germline V gene are SGHVS and FQNEAQ. The CDR3 has 16 residues. CDR3 coding DNA: TGTGCCAGCAGCTTAGCCCCGGGACAGATATTCTACGAGCAGTACTTC. It translates to CASSLAPGQIFYEQYF.

The chain employs TRBV2 and TRBJ2-5, with 8 bases lining up with TRBD1. The CDR3 totals 16 residues. Germline assignment: CDR1 SNHLY and CDR2 FYNNEI. Unmatched junction bases numbered 8, after V lost 1 base and J lost 4 bases. CDR3 residues: CASSEGARGRRETQYF. CDR3 in DNA: TGTGCCAGCAGTGAAGGAGCCAGGGGGCGGCGAGAGACCCAGTACTTC. Full variable domain (remainder filled in from reference TRBV2 and TRBJ2-5): EPEVTQTPSHQVTQMGQEVILRCVPISNHLYFYWYRQILGQKVEFLVSFYNNEISEKSEIFDDQFSVERPDGSNFTLKIRSTKLEDSAMYFCASSEGARGRRETQYFGPGTRLLVL.

The rearrangement joins TRBV7-2 to TRBJ1-5; 8 bases line up with TRBD1. The V segment lost 5 bases and the J segment 6 bases; nucleotides outside the gene matches: 6. The CDR3 spans 14 residues. Germline CDR1 reads SGHTA; CDR2 reads FQGNSA. The CDR3 region is CASSPGQGFQPQHF. The CDR3 DNA reads as TGTGCCAGCAGCCCAGGACAGGGTTTTCAGCCCCAGCATTTT.

This rearrangement joins TRBV2 to TRBJ2-3; weak D call: TRBD1 (6 bases). Trimming pared 5 bases from V and 3 bases from J, leaving 12 bases between. The CDR3 spans 14 residues. In germline, CDR1 is SNHLY, CDR2 FYNNEI. CDR3 residues: CASSWTVGTDTQYF. The CDR3 nucleotides are TGTGCCAGCAGTTGGACAGTTGGGACAGATACGCAGTATTTT.

This chain links TRBV4-1 with TRBJ1-3; possible D gene TRBD1, 5 bases. The V gene lost 3 bases and the J gene lost 7 bases, with 19 bases spanning the gap. The CDR3 runs to 16 residues. Germline CDR1 reads MGHRA; CDR2 reads YSYEKL. This CDR3 reads CASSQPLRGGVNTIYF. In nucleotides, the CDR3 is TGCGCCAGCAGCCAGCCCCTACGCGGAGGGGTGAACACCATATATTTT.

The chain is built from TRBV28 and TRBJ2-7; D remains ambiguous. This CDR3 spans 15 amino acids. Trimming took 5 bases from V and 1 from J, leaving 15 bases between them. The germline V gene encodes CDR1 MDHEN and CDR2 SYDVKM. The CDR3 loop is CASSDDPGSSYEQYF. CDR3 bases: TGTGCCAGCAGTGATGATCCCGGGTCATCCTACGAGCAGTACTTC.

The chain recombines TRBV5-1 with TRBJ1-6; TRBD1 might be the D (5 bases). The CDR3 consists of 15 residues. Germline V gene data show CDR1 as SGHRS and CDR2 as YFSETQ. Trimming cost V 4 bases and J 6 bases, with 14 bases left between them. This chain's CDR3 is CASSQMTVLNSPLHF. Written as DNA, the CDR3 is TGCGCCAGCAGCCAGATGACAGTTCTTAATTCACCCCTCCACTTT.

The chain is built from TRBV5-1 and TRBJ2-7, with 9 bases aligning to TRBD2. The ends lost 5 bases at V and 3 bases at J; junction bases unmatched: 6. Germline V gene sequence: CDR1 SGHRS, CDR2 YFSETQ. The CDR3 extends over 14 amino acids. This CDR3 is CASRTSGSIYEQYF. The CDR3 bases are TGCGCCAGCAGGACTAGCGGAAGTATCTACGAGCAGTACTTC.

This chain connects TRBV28 to TRBJ2-7; 8 bases map to TRBD1. The germline V gene has CDR1 MDHEN and CDR2 SYDVKM. Germline trimming cut 8 bases from V and 1 base from J; bases unmatched to any gene: 10. CDR3 size: 15 residues. CDR3 in amino acids: CASSEPGQASYEQYF. The CDR3 DNA is TGTGCCAGCTCTGAACCGGGACAGGCTTCCTACGAGCAGTACTTC.

V usage is TRBV18 and J usage is TRBJ2-2; TRBD1 matches at 8 bases. The trim removed 4 bases at V and 2 bases at J, leaving 3 bases unmatched. The germline V gene has CDR1 KGHSH and CDR2 LQKENI. The CDR3 totals 15 residues. This chain's CDR3 is CASSQAGGNTGELFF. CDR3 DNA sequence: TGTGCCAGCTCACAGGCAGGGGGCAACACCGGGGAGCTGTTTTTT.

The chain uses TRBV6-5 and TRBJ2-7; 8 bases fit TRBD1. This CDR3 spans 15 amino acids. With V trimmed by 7 bases and J by 5 bases, 13 bases remained unmatched. Germline V gives CDR1 MNHEY, CDR2 SVGAGI. This chain's CDR3 is CASTHETGAVDEQYF. CDR3 coding DNA: TGTGCCAGCACTCACGAGACAGGGGCGGTCGACGAGCAGTACTTC.

The chain combines TRBV2 with TRBJ1-5; 7 positions match TRBD1. The CDR3 extends over 14 amino acids. The J segment lost 1 base and the V segment lost 5 bases, leaving 2 bases of the junction unmatched. Germline values: CDR1 SNHLY, CDR2 FYNNEI. The CDR3: CASSMTGSNQPQHF. DNA of the CDR3: TGTGCCAGCAGTATGACAGGGAGCAATCAGCCCCAGCATTTT.

Details on this clone: The conserved closing phenylalanine or tryptophan is absent in this CDR3, likely reflecting a read error. This sequence joins TRBV2 and TRBJ1-1, with D possibly matching TRBD1 (5 bases). CDR1 and CDR2 (germline): SNHLY, FYNNEI. The CDR3 extends over 15 amino acids. Trimming took off 6 bases at V and 1 base at J, with 15 bases between the two ends. The CDR3 loop reads CASRGWGIKNTEAFL. For the CDR3, the DNA is TGTGCCAGCAGGGGGTGGGGCATCAAGAACACTGAAGCTTTCCTT.

The chain employs TRBV7-8 and TRBJ1-6; 7 nucleotides line up with TRBD1. The CDR3 totals 17 residues. Germline V gene data show CDR1 as SGHVS and CDR2 as FQNEAQ. V was pared by 2 bases and J by 6 bases, with 10 bases of the junction left unmatched. The CDR3 DNA follows: TGTGCCAGCAGCTTAATCAAGACCGGGACAGTTAATTCACCCCTCCACTTT. Amino acids: CASSLIKTGTVNSPLHF.